The clone carrying this T cell receptor beta chain showed up many times. Its matching antigen is unknown. There are 15 residues in the CDR3. V dropped 2 bases and J dropped 0 bases, with 5 bases sitting between them. Germline CDR1 is LNHDA and CDR2 is SQIVND (reference sequence). The sample comes from a study of human T cells and chemical hapten exposure. As to time point: pre-sensitization, week 0. Treatment noted: therapeutic diphenylcyclopropenone sensitization with weekly scalp DPC. Study-level points and caveats: Counts of TCRs expanded at PT1 correlated positively with patch test score.

TCRdb re-called the RACE reads through MiXCR, storing one row per CDR3 protein. The top ten hold roughly 3.1% of the sample, which has about 120,000 distinct CDR3 sequences, approximately 13% seen once. The V gene is TRBV19, the J gene TRBJ2-6; the D is unclear. This TCR came from a woman younger than 30 with alopecia areata. Some clones in this sample may be carry-over from other donors' samples. The sequencing used whole blood, collected in connection with sensitization to the hapten diphenylcyclopropenone (DPC). CDR3 bases: TGTGCCAGTAGTATAACGGGCTCTGGGGCCAACGTCCTGACTTTC. It codes for CASSITGSGANVLTF.